This TCR beta chain is from a study of blood T cell repertoires in COVID-19. Overall study: The samples span acute and convalescent COVID-19 from the United States, Italy and Spain. T cells, B-cell-depleted T cells, or PBMCs supplied cDNA or gDNA.

Original processing notes: Using reference gene primer amplification, nucleated cell counts were estimated. Profiling relied on immunoSEQ multiplex PCR, and the TCRdb table lists in-frame clones only, not all of them. That table furnishes V, J and clone size, whereas the DNA furnished D and trimming. The sample contains around 140,000 clones, approximately 89% of which appear only once. This CDR3 has 20 amino acids. V dropped 0 bases and J dropped 0; count of bases not matched to a gene: 7. From germline, CDR1 is SGHRS and CDR2 YFSETQ. The chain joins TRBV5-1 to TRBJ1-6; TRBD1 matches 12 bases. Sequenced material: peripheral blood. The source of this sequence is a woman aged 50 to 65 with acute or convalescent COVID-19. CDR3 coding DNA: TGCGCCAGCAGCTTGGAGCCGGGACAGGGGGCGAGCTCCTATAATTCACCCCTCCACTTT. Translating gives CASSLEPGQGASSYNSPLHF. Using reference TRBV5-1 and TRBJ1-6 for the parts outside the CDR3, the full variable domain is KAGVTQTPRYLIKTRGQQVTLSCSPISGHRSVSWYQQTPGQGLQFLFEYFSETQRNKGNFPGRFSGRQFSNSRSEMNVSTLELGDSALYLCASSLEPGQGASSYNSPLHFGNGTRLTVT.